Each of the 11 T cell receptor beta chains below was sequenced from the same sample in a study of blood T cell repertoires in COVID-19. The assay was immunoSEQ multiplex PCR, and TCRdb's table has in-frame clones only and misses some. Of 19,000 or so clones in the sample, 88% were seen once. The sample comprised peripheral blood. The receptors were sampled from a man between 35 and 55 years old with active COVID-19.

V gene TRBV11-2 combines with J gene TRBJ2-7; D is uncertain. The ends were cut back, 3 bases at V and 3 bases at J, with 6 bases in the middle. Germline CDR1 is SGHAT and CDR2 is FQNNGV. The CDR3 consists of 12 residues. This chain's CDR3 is CASSFTGYEQYF. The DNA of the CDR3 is TGTGCCAGCAGCTTCACTGGCTACGAGCAGTACTTC.

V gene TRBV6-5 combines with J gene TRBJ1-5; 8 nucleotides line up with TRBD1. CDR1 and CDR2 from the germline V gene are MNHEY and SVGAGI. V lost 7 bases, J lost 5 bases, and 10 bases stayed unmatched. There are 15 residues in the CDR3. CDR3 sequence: CASKASTGVHQPQHF. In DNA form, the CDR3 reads TGTGCCAGCAAAGCCTCGACAGGGGTCCATCAGCCCCAGCATTTT.

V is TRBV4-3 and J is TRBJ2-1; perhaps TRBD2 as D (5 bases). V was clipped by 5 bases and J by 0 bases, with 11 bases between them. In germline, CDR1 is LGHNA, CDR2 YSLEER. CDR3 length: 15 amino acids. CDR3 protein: CASSDGVSSYNEQFF. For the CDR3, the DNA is TGCGCCAGCAGCGACGGGGTTAGCTCCTACAATGAGCAGTTCTTC.

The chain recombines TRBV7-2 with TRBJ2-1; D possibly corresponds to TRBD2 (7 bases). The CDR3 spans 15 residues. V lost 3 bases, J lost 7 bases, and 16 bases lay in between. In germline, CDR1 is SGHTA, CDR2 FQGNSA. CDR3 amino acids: CASSLGASGLNEQFF. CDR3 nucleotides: TGTGCCAGCAGCTTGGGGGCTAGCGGTCTGAATGAGCAGTTCTTC.

CDR3 nucleotide sequence: TGCGCCAGCATCCGAACAGGGAACACTGAAGCTTTCTTT. It yields the protein CASIRTGNTEAFF. V usage is TRBV10-1 and J usage is TRBJ1-1, with D maybe TRBD1 (5 bases). From germline, CDR1 is WNHNN and CDR2 SYGVQD (reference sequence). V was clipped by 7 bases and J by 1 base, with 10 bases between them. The CDR3 is made up of 13 amino acids.

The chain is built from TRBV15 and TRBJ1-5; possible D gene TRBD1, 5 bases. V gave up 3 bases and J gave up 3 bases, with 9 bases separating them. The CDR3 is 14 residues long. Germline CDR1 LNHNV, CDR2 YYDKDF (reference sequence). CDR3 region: CATSSDSFNQPQHF. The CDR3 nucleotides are TGTGCCACCAGCAGTGACAGTTTCAATCAGCCCCAGCATTTT.

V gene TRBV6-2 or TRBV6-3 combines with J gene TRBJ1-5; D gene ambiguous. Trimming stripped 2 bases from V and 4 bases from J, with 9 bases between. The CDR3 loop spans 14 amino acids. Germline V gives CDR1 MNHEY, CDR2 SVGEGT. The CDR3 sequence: CASSYASRNQPQHF. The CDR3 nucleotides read TGTGCCAGCAGTTACGCGTCTAGAAATCAGCCCCAGCATTTT.

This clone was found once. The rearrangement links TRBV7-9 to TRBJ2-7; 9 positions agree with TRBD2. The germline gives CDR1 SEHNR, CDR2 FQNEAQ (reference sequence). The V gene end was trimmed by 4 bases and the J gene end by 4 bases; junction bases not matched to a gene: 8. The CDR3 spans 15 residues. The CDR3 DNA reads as TGTGCCAGCAGCTCACGACTAGCGGTTGGATACGAGCAGTACTTC. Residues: CASSSRLAVGYEQYF. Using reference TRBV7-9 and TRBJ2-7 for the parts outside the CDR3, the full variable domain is DTGVSQNPRHKITKRGQNVTFRCDPISEHNRLYWYRQTLGQGPEFLTYFQNEAQLEKSRLLSDRFSAERPKGSFSTLEIQRTEQGDSAMYLCASSSRLAVGYEQYFGPGTRLTVT.

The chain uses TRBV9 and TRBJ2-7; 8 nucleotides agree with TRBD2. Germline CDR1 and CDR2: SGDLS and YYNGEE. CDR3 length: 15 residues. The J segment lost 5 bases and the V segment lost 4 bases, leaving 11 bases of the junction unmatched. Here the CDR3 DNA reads TGTGCCAGCAGCCCCACTGGCGGGAGGCTCCACGAGCAGTACTTC. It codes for CASSPTGGRLHEQYF. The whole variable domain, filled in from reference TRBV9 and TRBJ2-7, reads DSGVTQTPKHLITATGQRVTLRCSPRSGDLSVYWYQQSLDQGLQFLIQYYNGEERAKGNILERFSAQQFPDLHSELNLSSLELGDSALYFCASSPTGGRLHEQYFGPGTRLTVT.

DNA for the CDR3: TGTGCCAGCAGTTTAAGCTCTACAGGGGTCTACGAGCAGTACTTC. Its translation is CASSLSSTGVYEQYF. The chain uses TRBV27 and TRBJ2-7, with 7 nucleotides matching TRBD1. V dropped 2 bases and J dropped 3; count of bases not matched to a gene: 7. The CDR3 is 15 amino acids. CDR1 is MNHEY, CDR2 SMNVEV, per germline (reference sequence).

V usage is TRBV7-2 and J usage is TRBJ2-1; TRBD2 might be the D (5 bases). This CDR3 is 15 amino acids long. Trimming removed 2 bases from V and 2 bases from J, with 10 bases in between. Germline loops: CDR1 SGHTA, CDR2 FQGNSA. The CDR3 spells CASSLRESTYNEQFF. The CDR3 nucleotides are TGTGCCAGCAGCTTACGGGAATCAACCTACAATGAGCAGTTCTTC.